A selection of T cell receptor beta chains follows, all from one sample in a study of blood T cells in healthy people across ages. TCRdb re-derived calls from the 5' RACE reads in MiXCR, one entry per CDR3 protein. This sample has about 1,400,000 distinct CDR3 sequences, with roughly 45% found just once. Sequencing was carried out using blood. The source is a woman under 30 in good health. Each CDR3 is given with its conserved first and last residue. D genes are given only for firm matches. Not all rows give a size; the values are once, few, many and, for expanded clones, a class.

J: TRBJ2-3; D: NA; size: NA; V: TRBV6-1; DNA: TGTGCCAGCAGTGAAATAGGGAGGGGGTTGAGCACAGATACGCAGTATTTT; CDR3: CASSEIGRGLSTDTQYF
J: TRBJ1-6; D: NA; size: NA; V: TRBV7-9; DNA: TGTGCCAGCAGCTTAGCGTCGCCAGGAAATTCACCCCTCCACTTT; CDR3: CASSLASPGNSPLHF
J: TRBJ2-7; D: NA; size: few; V: TRBV21-1; DNA: TGTGCCCGTATCGGGCGGCGGCCCTGCTACGAGCAGTACTTC; CDR3: CARIGRRPCYEQYF
J: TRBJ2-2; D: TRBD2; size: few; V: TRBV27; DNA: TGTGCCAGCAGTTTGTTAGCGGGGGAGAACACCGGGGAGCTGTTTTTT; CDR3: CASSLLAGENTGELFF
J: TRBJ2-7; D: NA; size: NA; V: TRBV21-1; DNA: TGTGCCAGCAGCAAAGCCACTAACGGGACCTACGAGCAGTACTTC; CDR3: CASSKATNGTYEQYF
J: TRBJ1-4; D: NA; size: NA; V: TRBV4-1; DNA: TGCGCCAGCAGCCAATTCGGGACGGCAACTAATGAAAAACTGTTTTTT; CDR3: CASSQFGTATNEKLFF
J: TRBJ1-1; D: NA; size: NA; V: TRBV5-1; DNA: TGCGCCAGCAGCGTGGCGGTACAGGGTTCTGAAGCTTTCTTT; CDR3: CASSVAVQGSEAFF
J: TRBJ1-1; D: NA; size: NA; V: TRBV28; DNA: TGTGCCAGCAAATTAGGGGAGGGTGAAGCTTTCTTT; CDR3: CASKLGEGEAFF
J: TRBJ2-3; D: NA; size: NA; V: TRBV25-1; DNA: TGTGCCAGCAGTGAATCCACTCTTAGCACAGATACGCAGTATTTT; CDR3: CASSESTLSTDTQYF
J: TRBJ2-6; D: TRBD1; size: NA; V: TRBV20-1; DNA: TGCAGTGCTAGACAGGGGGCGGCTGGGGCCAACGTCCTGACTTTC; CDR3: CSARQGAAGANVLTF
J: TRBJ2-1; D: TRBD2; size: few; V: TRBV12-3/TRBV12-4; DNA: TGTGCCAGCAGCCCAGGGGGTAGCGGGGGGAGCTCCTACAATGAGCAGTTCTTC; CDR3: CASSPGGSGGSSYNEQFF
J: TRBJ1-4; D: NA; size: NA; V: TRBV7-9; DNA: TGTGCCAGCGGCCGATCTACTGGGGTTGGGGATGAAAAACTGTTTTTT; CDR3: CASGRSTGVGDEKLFF
J: TRBJ1-2; D: NA; size: NA; V: TRBV20-1; DNA: TGCAGTGCTAGCATGGGTTATGGCTACACTTTC; CDR3: CSASMGYGYTF
J: TRBJ2-7; D: NA; size: NA; V: TRBV11-2; DNA: TGTGCCAGCAGCTTAATCACAGGGAGTAACGAGCAGTACTTC; CDR3: CASSLITGSNEQYF
J: TRBJ2-7; D: NA; size: few; V: TRBV3-1; DNA: TGTGCCAGCAGCCCTCGAGTATTCTACGAGCAGTACTTC; CDR3: CASSPRVFYEQYF
J: TRBJ2-4; D: TRBD2; size: once; V: TRBV10-3; DNA: TGTGCCATCAGTGACCCCGGGACTAGCTCCTACAAGCAGTACTTC; CDR3: CAISDPGTSSYKQYF
J: TRBJ2-2; D: TRBD2; size: NA; V: TRBV5-1; DNA: TGCGCCAGCGGGGGGACTAGCGGTTCCGGGGAGCTGTTTTTT; CDR3: CASGGTSGSGELFF